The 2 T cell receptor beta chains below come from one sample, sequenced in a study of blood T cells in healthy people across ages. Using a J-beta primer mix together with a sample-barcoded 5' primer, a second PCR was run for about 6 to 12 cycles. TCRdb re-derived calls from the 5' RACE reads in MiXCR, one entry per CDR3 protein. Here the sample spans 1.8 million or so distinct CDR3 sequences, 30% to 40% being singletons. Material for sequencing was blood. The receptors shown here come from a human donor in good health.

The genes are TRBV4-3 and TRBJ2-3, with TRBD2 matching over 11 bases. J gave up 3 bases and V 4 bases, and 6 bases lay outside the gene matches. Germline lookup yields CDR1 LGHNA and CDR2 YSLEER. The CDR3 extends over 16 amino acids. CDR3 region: CASSPSGTSGTDTQYF. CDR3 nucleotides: TGCGCCAGCAGCCCCAGTGGGACTAGCGGTACAGATACGCAGTATTTT.

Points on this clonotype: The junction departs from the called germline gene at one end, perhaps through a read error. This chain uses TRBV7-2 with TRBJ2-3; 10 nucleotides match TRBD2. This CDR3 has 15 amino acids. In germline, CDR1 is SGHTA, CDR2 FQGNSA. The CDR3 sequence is CAGSLAGGLTDTQYF. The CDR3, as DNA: TGTGCCGGCAGCTTAGCGGGGGGACTCACAGATACGCAGTATTTT.